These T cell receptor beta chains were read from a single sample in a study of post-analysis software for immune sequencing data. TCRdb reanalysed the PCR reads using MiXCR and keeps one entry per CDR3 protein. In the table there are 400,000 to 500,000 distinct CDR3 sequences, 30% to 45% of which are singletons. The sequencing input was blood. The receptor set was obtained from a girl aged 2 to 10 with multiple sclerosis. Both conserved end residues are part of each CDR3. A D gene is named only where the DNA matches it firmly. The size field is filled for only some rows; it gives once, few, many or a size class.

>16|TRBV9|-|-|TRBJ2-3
CASSHKPPTSTDTQYF
TGTGCCAGCAGCCATAAGCCCCCCACTAGCACAGATACGCAGTATTTT
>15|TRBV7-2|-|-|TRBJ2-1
CASSLGGGLNDEQFF
TGTGCCAGCAGCTTAGGGGGGGGCCTTAATGATGAGCAGTTCTTC
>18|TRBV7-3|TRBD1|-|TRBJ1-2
CASSLAGQGNLGSYGYTF
TGTGCCAGCAGCCTTGCCGGACAGGGGAATCTGGGGTCCTATGGCTACACCTTC
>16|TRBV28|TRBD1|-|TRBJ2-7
CASNSYRDRGPYEQYF
TGTGCCAGCAATTCTTACCGGGACAGGGGACCCTACGAGCAGTACTTC
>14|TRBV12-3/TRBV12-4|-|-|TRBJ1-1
CASSPRDGNTEAFF
TGTGCCAGCAGCCCGAGGGACGGTAACACTGAAGCTTTCTTT
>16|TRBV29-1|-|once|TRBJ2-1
CSVERVGDNKRNEQFF
TGCAGCGTTGAAAGGGTGGGTGATAATAAGAGGAATGAGCAGTTCTTC
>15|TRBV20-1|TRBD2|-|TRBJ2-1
CSATGSGGAYNEQFF
TGCAGTGCGACTGGTAGCGGGGGGGCCTACAATGAGCAGTTCTTC
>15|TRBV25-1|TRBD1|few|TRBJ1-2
CASSDRGTGGYGYTF
TGTGCCAGCAGTGATCGGGGGACAGGGGGCTATGGCTACACCTTC
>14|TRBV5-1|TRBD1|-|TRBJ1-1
CASSLTGANTEAFF
TGCGCCAGCAGCTTGACAGGGGCGAACACTGAAGCTTTCTTT
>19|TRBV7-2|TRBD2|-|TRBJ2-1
CASSWVALAGGLVINEQFF
TGTGCCAGCAGCTGGGTCGCGCTAGCGGGGGGGCTGGTTATCAATGAGCAGTTCTTC
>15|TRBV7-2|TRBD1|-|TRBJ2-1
CASSLTGTGFNEQFF
TGTGCCAGCAGCCTAACCGGGACAGGCTTCAATGAGCAGTTCTTC
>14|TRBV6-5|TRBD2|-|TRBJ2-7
CASSRTSGTYEQYF
TGTGCCAGCAGCCGGACTAGCGGGACCTACGAGCAGTACTTC
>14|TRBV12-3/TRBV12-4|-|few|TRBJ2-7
CASSLARDNYEQYF
TGTGCCAGCAGTTTAGCCCGGGACAACTACGAGCAGTACTTC
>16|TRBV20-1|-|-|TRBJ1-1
CSAKRPRTLENTEAFF
TGCAGTGCTAAAAGGCCCAGAACATTGGAGAACACTGAAGCTTTCTTT
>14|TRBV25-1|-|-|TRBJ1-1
CASSDWRSQAVAFF
TGTGCCAGCAGTGATTGGAGATCCCAAGCGGTAGCTTTCTTT
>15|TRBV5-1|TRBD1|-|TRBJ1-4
CANSLGQGLSEKLFF
TGCGCCAACAGCCTAGGACAGGGCTTATCCGAAAAACTGTTTTTT
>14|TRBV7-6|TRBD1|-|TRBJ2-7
CASSAGTGNNEQYF
TGTGCCAGCAGCGCCGGGACAGGGAATAACGAGCAGTACTTC
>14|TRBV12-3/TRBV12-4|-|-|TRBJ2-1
CASSLSVYYNEQFF
TGTGCCAGCAGTTTATCAGTTTACTACAATGAGCAGTTCTTC
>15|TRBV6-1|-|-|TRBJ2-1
CASSDFSKVYNEQFF
TGTGCCAGCAGTGATTTCTCGAAGGTCTACAATGAGCAGTTCTTC
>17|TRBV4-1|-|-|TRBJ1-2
CASSQPSQISGNYGYTF
TGCGCCAGCAGCCAACCCTCTCAGATATCGGGAAACTATGGCTACACCTTC
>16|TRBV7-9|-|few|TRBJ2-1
CASSPTTGTLGNEQFF
TGTGCCAGCAGCCCAACAACCGGGACACTTGGCAATGAGCAGTTCTTC
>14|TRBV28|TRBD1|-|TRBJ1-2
CASTTPRGHYGYTF
TGTGCCAGCACCACCCCCAGGGGGCACTATGGCTACACCTTC
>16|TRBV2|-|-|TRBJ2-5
CASSEAVTGLQETQYF
TGTGCCAGCAGTGAAGCAGTGACAGGCCTACAAGAGACCCAGTACTTC
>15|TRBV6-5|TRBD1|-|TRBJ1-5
CASSSGQGNYQPQHF
TGTGCCAGCAGTTCGGGACAGGGGAATTATCAGCCCCAGCATTTT
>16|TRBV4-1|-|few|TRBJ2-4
CASSRNPGNGKNIQYF
TGCGCCAGCAGCCGAAACCCAGGGAATGGCAAAAACATTCAGTACTTC
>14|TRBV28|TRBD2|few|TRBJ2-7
CASTSGLVKYEQYF
TGTGCCAGCACTAGCGGACTAGTCAAATACGAGCAGTACTTC
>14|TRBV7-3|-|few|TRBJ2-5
CASSLSQVKETQYF
TGTGCCAGCAGCTTATCCCAGGTGAAAGAGACCCAGTACTTC
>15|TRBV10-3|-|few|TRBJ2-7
CAIRMDARNSYEQYF
TGTGCCATCAGGATGGACGCAAGAAACTCCTACGAGCAGTACTTC